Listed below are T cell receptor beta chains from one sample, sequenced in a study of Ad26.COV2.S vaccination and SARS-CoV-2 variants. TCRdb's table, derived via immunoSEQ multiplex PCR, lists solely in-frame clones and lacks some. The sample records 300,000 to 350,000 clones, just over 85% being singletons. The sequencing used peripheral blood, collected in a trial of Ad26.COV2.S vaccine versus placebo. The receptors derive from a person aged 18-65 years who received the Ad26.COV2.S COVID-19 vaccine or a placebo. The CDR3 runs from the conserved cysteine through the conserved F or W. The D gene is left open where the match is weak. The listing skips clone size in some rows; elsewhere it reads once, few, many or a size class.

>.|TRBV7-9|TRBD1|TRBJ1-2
TGTGCCAGCAGCACACAGGGGGCTGCGGGCTACACCTTC
CASSTQGAAGYTF
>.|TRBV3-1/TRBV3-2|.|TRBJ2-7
TGTGCCAGCAGCCAGGTCCCCCTTAACAGGGTATACGAGCAGTACTTC
CASSQVPLNRVYEQYF
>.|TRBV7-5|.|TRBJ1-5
TGTGTCAGAAGCTTACCCGCGACAGGGACCGGCAATCAGCCCCAGCATTTT
CVRSLPATGTGNQPQHF
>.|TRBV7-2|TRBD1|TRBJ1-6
TGTGCCAGCAGCCTAAGACAGGGGCAGACACCCCTCCACTTT
CASSLRQGQTPLHF
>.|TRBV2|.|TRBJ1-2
TGTGCCAGCAGTGATACGGCTGGTGGCTACACCTTC
CASSDTAGGYTF
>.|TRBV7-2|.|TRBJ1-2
TGTGCCAGCAGCCACCCGGGTGGACAGAATTATGGCTACACCTTC
CASSHPGGQNYGYTF
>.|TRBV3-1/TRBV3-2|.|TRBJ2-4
TGTGCCAGCAGCCCTAAGAACATGGGAAACATTCAGTACTTC
CASSPKNMGNIQYF
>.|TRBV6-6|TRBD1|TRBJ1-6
TGTGCCAGTGTCGGGACAGCTAATTCACCCCTCCACTTT
CASVGTANSPLHF
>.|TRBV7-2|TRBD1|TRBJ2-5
TGTGCCAGCAGCTGGGATGGCTCCAGGGGGCGGAAAGAGACCCAGTACTTC
CASSWDGSRGRKETQYF
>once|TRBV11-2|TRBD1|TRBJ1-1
TGTGCCAGCAGCTCGTTGGACAGGCCTTTGAACACTGAAGCTTTCTTT
CASSSLDRPLNTEAFF
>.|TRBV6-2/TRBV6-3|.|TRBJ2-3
TGTGCCAGCAGTACCGCGGCCCGGCAGGGAGATACGCAGTATTTT
CASSTAARQGDTQYF
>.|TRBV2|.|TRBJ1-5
TGTGCCAGCAGCTACAGGGTTAATCAGCCCCAGCATTTT
CASSYRVNQPQHF
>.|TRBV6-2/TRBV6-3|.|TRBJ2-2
TGTGCCAGCAGTTACTTCGGCGGGACCGGGGAGCTGTTTTTT
CASSYFGGTGELFF
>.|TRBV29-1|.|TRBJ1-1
TGCAGCGGAAGCATTAATCCGAACACTGAAGCTTTCTTT
CSGSINPNTEAFF
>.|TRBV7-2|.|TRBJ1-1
TGTGCCAGCAGCCCCCGGCAAGGGGAAGCTTTCTTT
CASSPRQGEAFF
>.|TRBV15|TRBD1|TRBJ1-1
TGTGCCACCAGCAGAGATGATTTTTTCGGGACAGCGATGAACACTGAAGCTTTCTTT
CATSRDDFFGTAMNTEAFF
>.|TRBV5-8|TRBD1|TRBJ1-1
TGTGCCAGCAGCTGGACCGTCGGGACAGGGGGCAATGCTGAAGCTTTCTTT
CASSWTVGTGGNAEAFF
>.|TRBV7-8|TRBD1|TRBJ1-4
TGTGCCAGCAGCTCAGATTGGGGCACTTGGACAGGGGTTGGAAAACTGTTTTTT
CASSSDWGTWTGVGKLFF
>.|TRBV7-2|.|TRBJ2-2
TGTGCCAGCAGATCACGAACCTCGAACACCGGGGAGCTGTTTTTT
CASRSRTSNTGELFF
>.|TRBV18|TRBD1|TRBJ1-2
TGTGCCAGCTCACCGGAGACAGGGGTCAAACAACTGGTGAACTATGGCTACACCTTC
CASSPETGVKQLVNYGYTF
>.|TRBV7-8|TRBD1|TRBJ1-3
TGTGCCAGCAGCTTAGTAGGGAACAGGGGACTCGGAAACACCATATATTTT
CASSLVGNRGLGNTIYF
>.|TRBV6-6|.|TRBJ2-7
TGTGCCAGCAGTATCAGCGTAGGGCCCTACGAGCAGTACTTC
CASSISVGPYEQYF